This entry lists 26 T cell receptor beta chains sequenced from one sample in a study of blood T cell repertoires in COVID-19. Sequencing used immunoSEQ multiplex PCR; TCRdb keeps in-frame clones, though not all of them. The sample includes about 50,000 clones, 65% to 85% of them seen just once. Sample: peripheral blood. The receptors here all came from a man between 40 and 49 years old with acute or convalescent COVID-19.

This clone was observed a single time. V gene TRBV5-1 combines with J gene TRBJ2-5; 8 bases map to TRBD1. Per germline, CDR1 SGHRS and CDR2 YFSETQ. CDR3 length: 16 amino acids. V lost 4 bases and J lost 2; bases outside the gene matches: 10. The CDR3 sequence is CASSPGQGSLQETQYF. The CDR3 nucleotides read TGCGCCAGCAGCCCCGGACAGGGCTCCTTACAAGAGACCCAGTACTTC.

The chain couples TRBV24-1 to TRBJ2-1, with TRBD1 identical over 8 bases. Germline CDR1 reads KGHDR; CDR2 reads SFDVKD. Losses at the gene ends were 4 bases for V and 4 bases for J; bases not matched to a gene: 8. CDR3 length: 16 residues. The CDR3 spells CATSDSGQGRYNEQFF. The CDR3 DNA is TGTGCCACCAGTGACTCTGGACAGGGCCGTTACAATGAGCAGTTCTTC.

V usage is TRBV19 and J usage is TRBJ2-1, with D possibly being TRBD2 (6 bases). The CDR3 extends over 17 amino acids. Germline-derived CDR1 and CDR2 are LNHDA and SQIVND (reference sequence). With 1 base removed from V and 0 bases from J, the gap between germline ends came to 13 bases. CDR3: CASSIGGGGSSYNEQFF. The CDR3 DNA is TGTGCCAGTAGTATAGGAGGAGGAGGGAGCTCCTACAATGAGCAGTTCTTC.

The chain links TRBV5-1 to TRBJ1-3, with D possibly being TRBD1 (6 bases). Germline loops: CDR1 SGHRS, CDR2 YFSETQ. Trimming removed 0 bases at V and 0 bases at J, with 10 bases between. The CDR3 totals 16 residues. The CDR3 sequence: CASSLAGQHSGNTIYF. CDR3 sequence (DNA): TGCGCCAGCAGCTTGGCTGGACAGCACTCTGGAAACACCATATATTTT.

V is TRBV10-3 and J is TRBJ2-1, with 8 bases lining up with TRBD2. This CDR3 has 18 amino acids. J was trimmed by 0 bases and V by 3 bases; bases with no gene match: 10. The germline V gene has CDR1 ENHRY and CDR2 SYGVKD. CDR3 amino acids: CAISETGGGISSYNEQFF. CDR3 in DNA: TGTGCCATCAGTGAAACCGGGGGGGGGATTAGCTCCTACAATGAGCAGTTCTTC.

The rearrangement uses TRBV30 and TRBJ2-2; 9 bases agree with TRBD2. This CDR3 region has 14 residues. Germline CDR1 is GTSNPN and CDR2 is SVGIG (reference sequence). The trim removed 5 bases at V and 5 bases at J, leaving 6 bases unmatched. The CDR3: CAWASGMGTGELFF. CDR3 DNA: TGTGCCTGGGCTAGCGGGATGGGAACCGGGGAGCTGTTTTTT.

The chain carries TRBV5-6 and TRBJ1-5, with TRBD1 matching over 9 bases. V lost 3 bases, J lost 6 bases, and 7 bases stayed unmatched. The CDR3 is made up of 15 amino acids. CDR1 and CDR2 (germline): SGHDT, YYEEEE. CDR3 DNA: TGTGCCAGCAGCTGGGGGACAGGGAGTATTCAGCCCCAGCATTTT. Translated, it gives CASSWGTGSIQPQHF. The full variable domain, in which reference TRBV5-6 and TRBJ1-5 provide the parts outside the CDR3, is DAGVTQSPTHLIKTRGQQVTLRCSPKSGHDTVSWYQQALGQGPQFIFQYYEEEERQRGNFPDRFSGHQFPNYSSELNVNALLLGDSALYLCASSWGTGSIQPQHFGDGTRLSIL.

This clone was seen more than once but under ten times. V gene TRBV5-4 combines with J gene TRBJ1-2; D remains ambiguous. This CDR3 contains 11 residues. Germline V gene lookup returns CDR1 SGHNT and CDR2 YYREEE (reference sequence). V gave up 2 bases and J gave up 6 bases, with 5 bases separating them. DNA for the CDR3: TGTGCCAGCAGCTTCCGGGATGGCTACACCTTC. Its translation is CASSFRDGYTF.

The gene calls are TRBV5-6 and TRBJ2-3, with 9 bases fitting TRBD2. CDR3 size: 15 residues. Germline trimming cut 1 base from V and 3 bases from J; bases unmatched to any gene: 3. Germline values: CDR1 SGHDT, CDR2 YYEEEE. In DNA form, the CDR3 reads TGTGCCAGCAGCTTGAAAGCGGGGGGTACAGATACGCAGTATTTT. Amino acids: CASSLKAGGTDTQYF.

The genes are TRBV27 and TRBJ2-7; the match to TRBD1 covers 12 bases. CDR1 and CDR2 (germline): MNHEY, SMNVEV (reference sequence). This CDR3 is 15 amino acids long. J was trimmed by 7 bases and V by 3 bases; bases with no gene match: 7. The CDR3 region is CASSFSGTGGLEQYF. The CDR3 DNA reads as TGTGCCAGCAGTTTTTCCGGGACAGGGGGCTTGGAGCAGTACTTC.

V is TRBV10-3 and J is TRBJ2-5; no clear D gene. Germline CDR1 is ENHRY and CDR2 is SYGVKD. CDR3 length equals 15 residues. The ends were cut back, 0 bases at V and 7 bases at J, with 15 bases in the middle. CDR3 DNA sequence: TGTGCCATCAGTGAGTCCGCAGCTACCGCAGGGACCCAGTACTTC. Translation: CAISESAATAGTQYF.

V usage is TRBV5-1 and J usage is TRBJ1-1; D remains ambiguous. The CDR3 is 15 residues long. CDR1 is SGHRS and CDR2 is YFSETQ in the germline V gene. Trimming removed 0 bases from V and 6 bases from J, with 15 bases in between. DNA of the CDR3: TGCGCCAGCAGCTTGGCCGTAGGGAGTCACTCTGAAGCTTTCTTT. The encoded protein is CASSLAVGSHSEAFF.

Comments on this clone: One junction end disagrees with the germline gene, perhaps due to a read error. J is TRBJ1-3 and V is TRBV7-2; 7 bases match TRBD1. CDR3 length equals 17 residues. CDR1 and CDR2 (germline): SGHTA, FQGNSA. The CDR3 here is CASSVAGPGQPGNTIYF. CDR3 DNA: TGTGCCAGCAGCGTAGCTGGTCCGGGACAGCCTGGAAACACCATATATTTT.

The chain couples TRBV5-5 to TRBJ2-1; 11 bases line up with TRBD2. This CDR3 has 20 amino acids. The germline gives CDR1 SGHKS, CDR2 YYEKEE (reference sequence). Trimming removed 1 base from V and 3 bases from J; junction bases left unmatched: 15. Here the CDR3 reads CASSLSLTSGSFSGYNEQFF. Written as DNA, the CDR3 is TGTGCCAGCAGCTTGTCCCTCACTAGCGGGAGCTTCTCAGGCTACAATGAGCAGTTCTTC.

A few counts support this clone. The chain employs TRBV6-5 and TRBJ1-5; no definite D call. Trimming took 7 bases from V and 1 from J, leaving 8 bases between them. Germline lookup yields CDR1 MNHEY and CDR2 SVGAGI. This CDR3 has 13 amino acids. The CDR3 nucleotides read TGTGCCAGCACAATAGAAAGCAATCAGCCCCAGCATTTT. The encoded protein is CASTIESNQPQHF.

V and J are TRBV14 and TRBJ2-4; 9 nucleotides align to TRBD2. With 1 base clipped from V and 9 bases from J, the junction kept 4 bases outside the gene matches. Germline-derived CDR1 and CDR2 are SGHDN and FVKESK. The CDR3 totals 14 residues. In DNA form, the CDR3 reads TGTGCCAGCAGCCAAGCATCGACTAGCGGCATTCAGTACTTC. It translates to CASSQASTSGIQYF.

The gene calls are TRBV5-4 and TRBJ2-2, with D perhaps TRBD1 (6 bases). Germline lookup yields CDR1 SGHNT and CDR2 YYREEE (reference sequence). V was cut by 4 bases and J by 8 bases, with 18 bases left in between. The length of the CDR3 is 15 residues. This CDR3 reads CASSASGTSRGELFF. The CDR3 nucleotides are TGTGCCAGCAGCGCGTCCGGGACAAGTCGGGGGGAGCTGTTTTTT. Combining the CDR3 with reference TRBV5-4 and TRBJ2-2 gives the whole variable domain ETGVTQSPTHLIKTRGQQVTLRCSSQSGHNTVSWYQQALGQGPQFIFQYYREEENGRGNFPPRFSGLQFPNYSSELNVNALELDDSALYLCASSASGTSRGELFFGEGSRLTVL.

A few counts support this clone. The chain links TRBV24-1 to TRBJ2-1; TRBD2 matches at 11 bases. The germline V gene encodes CDR1 KGHDR and CDR2 SFDVKD. The V gene end was trimmed by 3 bases and the J gene end by 8 bases; junction bases not matched to a gene: 20. This CDR3 is 20 amino acids long. Here the CDR3 DNA reads TGTGCCACCAGTGATGTGGGGACAGGGATGTTCCTAGCGGGAGGTGATGAGCAGTTCTTC. The encoded protein is CATSDVGTGMFLAGGDEQFF.

This chain uses TRBV6-6 with TRBJ2-5; a possible D gene is TRBD1 (6 bases). Germline loops: CDR1 MNHNY, CDR2 SVGAGI (reference sequence). This CDR3 region has 14 residues. V dropped 5 bases and J dropped 5 bases, with 15 bases sitting between them. The CDR3 sequence is CASSVQGGLETQYF. The CDR3 DNA reads TGTGCCAGCAGTGTACAAGGGGGTTTGGAGACCCAGTACTTC.

The gene calls are TRBV5-1 and TRBJ2-2; maybe TRBD1 (6 bases). This CDR3 spans 15 amino acids. Trimming took off 2 bases at V and 5 bases at J, with 13 bases between the two ends. Germline CDR1 and CDR2: SGHRS and YFSETQ. CDR3 loop: CASSFAGATTGELFF. In nucleotides, the CDR3 is TGCGCCAGCAGCTTCGCAGGGGCGACAACCGGGGAGCTGTTTTTT.

This rearrangement joins TRBV10-3 to TRBJ2-1; 10 nucleotides align to TRBD1. V gave up 8 bases and J gave up 8 bases; unmatched junction bases: 3. The germline V gene encodes CDR1 ENHRY and CDR2 SYGVKD. The CDR3 spans 12 residues. CDR3 DNA sequence: TGTGCCATCCGGGACAGGGGTGATGAGCAGTTCTTC. Its translation: CAIRDRGDEQFF.

This clone has just one count. The V call is TRBV7-9, the J call TRBJ2-1, with 10 bases matching TRBD2. Germline V gene lookup returns CDR1 SEHNR and CDR2 FQNEAQ (reference sequence). CDR3 length: 16 amino acids. The J segment lost 8 bases and the V segment lost 5 bases, leaving 12 bases of the junction unmatched. CDR3 residues: CASSTGSSGRVDEQFF. Here the CDR3 DNA reads TGTGCCAGCAGCACGGGAAGCAGCGGGAGGGTCGATGAGCAGTTCTTC.

This rearrangement joins TRBV15 to TRBJ1-5; 7 nucleotides agree with TRBD1. The J segment lost 5 bases and the V segment lost 4 bases, leaving 8 bases of the junction unmatched. The CDR3 length is 15 residues. Germline V gene data show CDR1 as LNHNV and CDR2 as YYDKDF (reference sequence). In DNA form, the CDR3 reads TGTGCCACCAGCATCAGGGGGAGTCATCATCAGCCCCAGCATTTT. Protein product: CATSIRGSHHQPQHF. The variable domain in full, with the rest retrieved from reference TRBV15 and TRBJ1-5, is DAMVIQNPRYQVTQFGKPVTLSCSQTLNHNVMYWYQQKSSQAPKLLFHYYDKDFNNEADTPDNFQSRRPNTSFCFLDIRSPGLGDTAMYLCATSIRGSHHQPQHFGDGTRLSIL.

V gene TRBV28 combines with J gene TRBJ2-7; tentative D call: TRBD2 (6 bases). The CDR3 extends over 15 amino acids. Trimming shortened V by 2 bases and J by 5 bases, and 16 bases separated the two germline ends. Looked up from germline, CDR1 is MDHEN and CDR2 is SYDVKM. The CDR3 region is CASSLAGSSDNEQYF. The CDR3 nucleotides are TGTGCCAGCAGTTTAGCCGGGAGTTCCGATAACGAGCAGTACTTC.

The gene calls are TRBV6-5 and TRBJ2-5; TRBD1 matches 8 bases. Germline CDR1 reads MNHEY; CDR2 reads SVGAGI. V dropped 7 bases and J dropped 1; count of bases not matched to a gene: 8. The CDR3 extends over 15 amino acids. This chain's CDR3 is CASNPLGQVQETQYF. In DNA form, the CDR3 reads TGTGCCAGCAACCCCCTGGGACAGGTCCAAGAGACCCAGTACTTC.

This CDR3 reads CASSLADRGNGELFF. The CDR3 DNA is TGTGCCAGCTCACTAGCGGACAGGGGGAACGGGGAGCTGTTTTTT. The J gene is TRBJ2-2, the V gene TRBV18, with 10 bases matching TRBD1. The V and J ends lost 4 bases and 7 bases, in that order; junction bases with no gene match: 6. The length of the CDR3 is 15 residues. Germline CDR1 is KGHSH and CDR2 is LQKENI.